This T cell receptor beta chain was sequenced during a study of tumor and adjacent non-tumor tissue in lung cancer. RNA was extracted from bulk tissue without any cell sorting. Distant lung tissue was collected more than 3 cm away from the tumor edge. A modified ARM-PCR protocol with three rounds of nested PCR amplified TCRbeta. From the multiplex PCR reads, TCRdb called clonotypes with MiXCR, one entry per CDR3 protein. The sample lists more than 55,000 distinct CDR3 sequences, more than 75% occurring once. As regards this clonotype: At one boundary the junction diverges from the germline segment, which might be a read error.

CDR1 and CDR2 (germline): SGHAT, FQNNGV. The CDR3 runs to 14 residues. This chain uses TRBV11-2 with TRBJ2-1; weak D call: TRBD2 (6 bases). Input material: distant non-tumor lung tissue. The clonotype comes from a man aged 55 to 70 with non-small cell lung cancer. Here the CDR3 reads CACRLGHSTGLQFF. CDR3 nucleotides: TGTGCCTGCAGATTAGGGCACTCAACGGGACTCCAGTTCTTC.